The T cell receptor (beta chain) described here comes from a study of response to subunit inactivated influenza vaccine. TCRdb used MiXCR to reprocess the RT-PCR reads, holding one entry per CDR3 protein. The sample lists fewer than 200,000 distinct CDR3 sequences; about 9% were seen once. There are many counts of this clonotype. The sequenced sample was non-naive T cells sorted from PBMCs, obtained on the day of vaccination. The TCR was taken from a man between 45 and 60 years old who received an inactivated influenza vaccine.

CDR3 coding DNA: TGTGCCAGCAGCTTTGGGACATACAATGAGCAGTTCTTC. Amino acids: CASSFGTYNEQFF. The gene calls are TRBV7-2 and TRBJ2-1; perhaps TRBD1 as D (6 bases). This CDR3 has 13 residues. Deletions cut 3 bases from V and 4 bases from J, with 7 bases between. Germline assignment: CDR1 SGHTA and CDR2 FQGNSA.